This T cell receptor (beta chain) derives from a study of T cells of healthy individuals. MiXCR, applied by TCRdb to the 5' RACE reads, yields one record per CDR3 protein. Of about 96,000 distinct CDR3 sequences listed, approximately 16% are singletons. Trimming stripped 0 bases from V and 1 base from J, with 13 bases between. CDR1 is MNHEY, CDR2 SVGEGT, per germline. There are 16 residues in the CDR3. The rearrangement uses TRBV6-2 or TRBV6-3 and TRBJ2-7; a possible D gene is TRBD2 (6 bases). The source of this sequence is a human donor in good health. The CDR3 protein is CASSYSTRDSSYEQYF. The DNA of the CDR3 is TGTGCCAGCAGTTACTCGACGCGGGACTCATCCTACGAGCAGTACTTC.